This T cell receptor beta chain stems from a study of T-cell reconstitution after alpha-beta-depleted transplantation in children. Study results and caveats: By one year post-transplant, T-cell counts and diversity largely arose from T cells that were newly produced. Surviving recipient cells, namely T cells and thymic progenitors, were the source of high day-60 TCRbeta diversity in some patients.

Construction of the TCRbeta library involved unique molecular identifiers. TCRdb itself ran the PCR reads through MiXCR, one entry per CDR3 protein. Of 600,000 to 800,000 distinct CDR3 sequences listed, about an eighth are singletons. Germline-derived CDR1 and CDR2 are SGDLS and YYNGEE. CDR3 length: 11 amino acids. Trimming took off 7 bases at V and 4 bases at J, with 7 bases between the two ends. This clonotype was detected many times. The antigen remains undetermined. The sequence was collected from a girl aged 2-9 years with congenital amegakaryocytic thrombocytopenia, due to receive a stem cell transplant. The material sequenced was PBMCs, taken before TCRalphabeta/CD19-depleted stem cell transplant. The rearrangement links TRBV9 to TRBJ2-3; D gene uncertain. The CDR3 DNA reads TGTGCCAGCGCGAGCTCAGATACGCAGTATTTT. Its protein is CASASSDTQYF.